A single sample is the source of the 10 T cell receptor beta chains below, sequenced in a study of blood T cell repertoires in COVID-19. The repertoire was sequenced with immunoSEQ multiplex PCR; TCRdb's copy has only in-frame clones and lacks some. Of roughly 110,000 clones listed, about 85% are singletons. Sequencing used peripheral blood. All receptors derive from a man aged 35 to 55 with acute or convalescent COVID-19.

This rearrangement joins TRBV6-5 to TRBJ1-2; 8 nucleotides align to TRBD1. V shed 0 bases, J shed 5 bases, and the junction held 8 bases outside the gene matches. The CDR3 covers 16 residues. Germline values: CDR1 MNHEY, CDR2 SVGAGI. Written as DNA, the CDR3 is TGTGCCAGCAGTTACTCCCCGCAGGGGGCAGGGTATGGCTACACCTTC. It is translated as CASSYSPQGAGYGYTF.

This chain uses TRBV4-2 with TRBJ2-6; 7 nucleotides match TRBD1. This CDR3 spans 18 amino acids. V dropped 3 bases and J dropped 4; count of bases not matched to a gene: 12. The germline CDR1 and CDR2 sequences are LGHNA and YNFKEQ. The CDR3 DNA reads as TGTGCCAGCAGCCACCTGGGACAGAGAAGTACAGGGGCCAACGTCCTGACTTTC. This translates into CASSHLGQRSTGANVLTF.

The CDR3 sequence is CASSPDTMETQYF. DNA of the CDR3: TGTGCCAGCTCACCAGACACAATGGAGACCCAGTACTTC. The rearrangement uses TRBV18 and TRBJ2-5; no clear D gene. The germline V gene has CDR1 KGHSH and CDR2 LQKENI. This CDR3 has 13 amino acids. V lost 2 bases and J lost 5, with 9 bases in between.

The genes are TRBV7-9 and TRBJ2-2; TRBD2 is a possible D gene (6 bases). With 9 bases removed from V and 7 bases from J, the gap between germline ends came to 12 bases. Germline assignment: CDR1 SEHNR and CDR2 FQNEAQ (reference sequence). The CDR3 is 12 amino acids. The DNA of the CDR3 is TGTGCCAGAAAAATAGCGGACGGGGAGCTGTTTTTT. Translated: CARKIADGELFF.

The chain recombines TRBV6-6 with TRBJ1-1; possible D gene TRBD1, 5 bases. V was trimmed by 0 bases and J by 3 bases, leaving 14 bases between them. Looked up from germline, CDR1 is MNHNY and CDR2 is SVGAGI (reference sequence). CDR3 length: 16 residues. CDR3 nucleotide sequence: TGTGCCAGCAGTTACTCCTTAACAGGCGGATACACTGAAGCTTTCTTT. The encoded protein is CASSYSLTGGYTEAFF.

CDR3 bases: TGTGCCAGCAGTGAAGCGACGGGACTAGCGGTCCTCACAGATACGCAGTATTTT. It yields the protein CASSEATGLAVLTDTQYF. The chain is built from TRBV6-1 and TRBJ2-3; 11 bases are a match to TRBD2. V was pared by 0 bases and J by 2 bases, with 7 bases of the junction left unmatched. CDR1 MNHNS and CDR2 SASEGT come from the germline V gene. This CDR3 has 18 residues.

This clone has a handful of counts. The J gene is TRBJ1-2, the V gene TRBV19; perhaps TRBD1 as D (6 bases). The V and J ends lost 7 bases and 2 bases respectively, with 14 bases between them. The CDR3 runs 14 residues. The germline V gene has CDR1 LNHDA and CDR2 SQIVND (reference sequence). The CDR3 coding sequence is TGTGCCAGTACCCTCTTAGGACAGAACTATGGCTACACCTTC. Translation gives CASTLLGQNYGYTF.

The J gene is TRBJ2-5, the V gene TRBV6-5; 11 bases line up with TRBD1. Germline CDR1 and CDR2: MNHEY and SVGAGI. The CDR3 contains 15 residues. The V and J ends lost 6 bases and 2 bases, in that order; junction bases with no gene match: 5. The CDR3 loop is CASRGGTGGQETQYF. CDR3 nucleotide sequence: TGTGCCAGCAGGGGCGGGACAGGGGGGCAAGAGACCCAGTACTTC.

CDR3 in DNA: TGTGCCAGCAGTCTAATGACAGGGTCCACTGAAGCTTTCTTT. Translating gives CASSLMTGSTEAFF. The chain couples TRBV28 to TRBJ1-1; 7 bases match TRBD1. Germline-derived CDR1 and CDR2 are MDHEN and SYDVKM. CDR3 size: 14 residues. V shed 5 bases, J shed 4 bases, and the junction held 7 bases outside the gene matches. The full variable domain, rest sourced from reference TRBV28 and TRBJ1-1, is DVKVTQSSRYLVKRTGEKVFLECVQDMDHENMFWYRQDPGLGLRLIYFSYDVKMKEKGDIPEGYSVSREKKERFSLILESASTNQTSMYLCASSLMTGSTEAFFGQGTRLTVV.

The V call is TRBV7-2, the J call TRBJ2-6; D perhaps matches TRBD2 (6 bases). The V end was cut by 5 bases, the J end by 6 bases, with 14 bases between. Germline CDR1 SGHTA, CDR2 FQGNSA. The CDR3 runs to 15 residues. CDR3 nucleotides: TGTGCCAGCAGCCCTTGGGGCGGGGAGGCCAACGTCCTGACTTTC. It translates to CASSPWGGEANVLTF.